Listed below are T cell receptor beta chains from one sample, sequenced in a study of blood T cell repertoires in COVID-19. Libraries were prepared by immunoSEQ multiplex PCR; TCRdb keeps only in-frame clonotypes and omits some of them. The table includes 350,000 to 450,000 clones, roughly 90% detected once. Sequenced input: PBMCs or T cells enriched from blood (not recorded which). The receptor set was obtained from a woman under 30 who had been exposed to COVID-19. CDR3s leave out the opening cysteine and the closing phenylalanine or tryptophan. Expanded clones get a size class; other rows say once, few or many, or leave the size out.

clone_size	v_call	j_call	cdr3_aa
.	TRBV19	TRBJ2-1	ASSTSGPYNEQF
few	TRBV4-2	TRBJ1-5	ASSQAPGGNQPQH
.	TRBV29-1	TRBJ2-1	SVGLAGVTYNEQF
.	TRBV5-1	TRBJ2-7	ASSLASTGAPYEQY
.	TRBV28	TRBJ2-7	ASSPGWGQVDYEQY
.	TRBV9	TRBJ2-1	ASSVGPAGSNEQF
.	TRBV23-1	TRBJ2-1	ASRQGSGSYNEQF
.	TRBV25-1	TRBJ2-2	ASSEYKGVTGELF
.	TRBV27	TRBJ2-7	ASSLLGSGTLTYEQY
.	TRBV29-1	TRBJ2-3	SARTQTSGGNTQY
.	TRBV18	TRBJ2-7	ASSPLRESYEQY
.	TRBV2	TRBJ2-7	ASSAGLAGGGEQY
.	TRBV7-7	TRBJ2-5	ASSASGEGETQY
.	TRBV13	TRBJ1-5	ASSPGRQAPDQPQH
few	TRBV7-8	TRBJ1-5	ASSPHEGQFNQPQH
.	TRBV7-2	TRBJ1-1	ASSFQENTEAF
once	TRBV18	TRBJ1-1	ASSLSQGIEAF
.	TRBV7-2	TRBJ2-1	ASSLVRLAGGDQF
.	TRBV29-1	TRBJ2-1	SVDKIGLAGDNEQF
.	TRBV5-1	TRBJ1-2	ASSLAGQGDYGYT
.	TRBV19	TRBJ1-2	ASSPRGVGYT
.	TRBV28	TRBJ1-1	ASSPTVGLVNTEAF
.	TRBV3-1/TRBV3-2	TRBJ2-6	ASSQVLRTGETNVLT
.	TRBV6-2/TRBV6-3	TRBJ2-1	ASSSITGGPLNEQF
.	TRBV6-5	TRBJ2-1	ASSYGTSGYNEQF
.	TRBV14	TRBJ1-1	ASSQAPGAASRVMNTEAF
.	TRBV3-1/TRBV3-2	TRBJ2-7	ASSQSRGFGYEQY
.	TRBV28	TRBJ1-1	ASSLLTVNTEAF
once	TRBV5-4	TRBJ2-1	ASSGGRDKTYNEQF
once	TRBV30	TRBJ1-6	AWIGQGDSPLH
.	TRBV4-1	TRBJ1-3	ASSYSISPGNTIY
few	TRBV3-1/TRBV3-2	TRBJ2-7	ASSLQRNSYEQY
.	TRBV7-2	TRBJ2-7	ATGTDVYEQY
.	TRBV4-2	TRBJ1-5	ASRLENSNQPQH
.	TRBV11-1	TRBJ1-1	ASSRDRGQGEAF
.	TRBV11-2	TRBJ2-3	ASGLGGTQY
.	TRBV6-4	TRBJ1-6	ASSDLTMSPLH
.	TRBV15	TRBJ2-1	ATSGGTSDSYNEQF
.	TRBV3-1/TRBV3-2	TRBJ1-4	ASSQARDRGGEKLF
.	TRBV19	TRBJ1-1	ASLSTAF
.	TRBV7-6	TRBJ2-2	ASSLSLGELF
.	TRBV4-1	TRBJ2-3	ASSQVASGEDTQY
.	TRBV7-9	TRBJ2-1	ASSQTPQGRNEQF
.	TRBV3-1/TRBV3-2	TRBJ2-7	ASSQQGVGEQY
.	TRBV28	TRBJ1-6	ASSLGAGNSPLH
.	TRBV7-2	TRBJ2-3	ATKTGGLAGGGTDTQY
.	TRBV19	TRBJ2-7	ASSNRGSDEQY
once	TRBV19	TRBJ2-7	ASSLSPGQGLEQY
.	TRBV19	TRBJ2-2	ASSSSSGSLHGELF
.	TRBV4-3	TRBJ1-2	ASSQDRKGANSYGYT
.	TRBV18	TRBJ2-1	ASSPDGLAKNNEQF
.	TRBV6-2/TRBV6-3	TRBJ2-7	ASSFRQTEQY